This T cell receptor beta chain emerged from a study of control samples from healthy donors and cancer patients. Method: immunoSEQ multiplex PCR; TCRdb's copy keeps in-frame clones and lacks some. The sample records around 94,000 clones, 92% being singletons. Trimming took 3 bases from V and 6 from J; bases not matched to a gene: 2. The germline CDR1 and CDR2 sequences are LGHNA and YSLEER. The CDR3 has 15 amino acids. This receptor was obtained from a woman between 18 and 29 years old in good health. The chain employs TRBV4-3 and TRBJ2-2; 12 bases fit TRBD1. The sample consisted of blood. The CDR3 loop is CASSHGTGGPGELFF. DNA for the CDR3: TGCGCCAGCAGCCACGGGACAGGGGGCCCCGGGGAGCTGTTTTTT.